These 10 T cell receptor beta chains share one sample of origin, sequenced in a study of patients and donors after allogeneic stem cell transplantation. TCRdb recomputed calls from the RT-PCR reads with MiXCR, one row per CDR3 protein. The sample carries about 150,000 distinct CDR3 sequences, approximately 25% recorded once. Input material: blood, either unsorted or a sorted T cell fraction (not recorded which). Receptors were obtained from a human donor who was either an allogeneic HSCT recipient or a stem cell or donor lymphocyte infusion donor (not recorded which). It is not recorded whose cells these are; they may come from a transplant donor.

Here the CDR3 reads CSDGTGAGYTF. The CDR3 nucleotides read TGCAGCGACGGGACCGGGGCCGGCTACACCTTC. The chain links TRBV29-1 to TRBJ1-2; D is possibly TRBD1 (5 bases). This CDR3 contains 11 residues. The V gene's germline CDR1 is SQVTM and CDR2 ANQGSEA. V lost 7 bases and J lost 8, with 14 bases in between.

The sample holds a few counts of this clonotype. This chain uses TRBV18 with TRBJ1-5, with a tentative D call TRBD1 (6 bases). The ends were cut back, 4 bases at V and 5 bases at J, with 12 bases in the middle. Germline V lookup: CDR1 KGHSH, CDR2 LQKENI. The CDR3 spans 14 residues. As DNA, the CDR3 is TGTGCCAGCTCACATGACAGGAGTGATCAGCCCCAGCATTTT. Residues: CASSHDRSDQPQHF.

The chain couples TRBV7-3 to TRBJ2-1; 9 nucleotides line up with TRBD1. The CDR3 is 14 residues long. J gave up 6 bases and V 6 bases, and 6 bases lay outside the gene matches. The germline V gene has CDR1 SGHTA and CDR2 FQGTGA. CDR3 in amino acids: CASSRDRVVNEQFF. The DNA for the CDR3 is TGTGCCAGCAGTCGGGACAGGGTTGTCAATGAGCAGTTCTTC. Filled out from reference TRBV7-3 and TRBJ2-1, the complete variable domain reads GAGVSQTPSNKVTEKGKYVELRCDPISGHTALYWYRQSLGQGPEFLIYFQGTGAADDSGLPNDRFFAVRPEGSVSTLKIQRTERGDSAVYLCASSRDRVVNEQFFGPGTRLTVL.

The CDR3 region is CASSPSGGSFETQYF. The CDR3 region has the DNA TGTGCCAGCAGCCCTTCTGGAGGTAGCTTCGAGACCCAGTACTTC. The rearrangement links TRBV14 to TRBJ2-5, with D tentatively TRBD2 (5 bases). Per the germline V gene, CDR1 is SGHDN and CDR2 is FVKESK. This CDR3 has 15 amino acids. The V end lost 4 bases, the J end lost 5 bases, and 17 bases lay between the germline ends. The whole variable domain, remainder taken from reference TRBV14 and TRBJ2-5, is EAGVTQFPSHSVIEKGQTVTLRCDPISGHDNLYWYRRVMGKEIKFLLHFVKESKQDESGMPNNRFLAERTGGTYSTLKVQPAELEDSGVYFCASSPSGGSFETQYFGPGTRLLVL.

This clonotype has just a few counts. This CDR3 is CATHWGLSSTDTQYF. For the CDR3, the DNA is TGTGCCACCCACTGGGGACTCTCTAGCACAGATACGCAGTATTTT. The V call is TRBV24-1, the J call TRBJ2-3; D is perhaps TRBD2 (6 bases). V lost 9 bases, J lost 0 bases, and 15 bases lay in between. This CDR3 has 15 amino acids. CDR1 is KGHDR, CDR2 SFDVKD, per germline.

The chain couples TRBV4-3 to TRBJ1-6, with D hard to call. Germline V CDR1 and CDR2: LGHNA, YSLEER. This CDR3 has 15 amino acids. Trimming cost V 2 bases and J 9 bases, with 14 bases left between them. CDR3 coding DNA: TGCGCCAGCAGCCAAAATCAAGCCCTCACTTCACCCCTCCACTTT. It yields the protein CASSQNQALTSPLHF.

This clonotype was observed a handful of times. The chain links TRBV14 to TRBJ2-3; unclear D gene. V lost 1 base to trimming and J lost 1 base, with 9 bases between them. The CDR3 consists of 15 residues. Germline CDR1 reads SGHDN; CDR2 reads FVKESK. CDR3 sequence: CASSQGQARTDTQYF. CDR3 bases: TGTGCCAGCAGCCAAGGTCAGGCTCGCACAGATACGCAGTATTTT. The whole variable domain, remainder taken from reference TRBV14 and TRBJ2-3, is EAGVTQFPSHSVIEKGQTVTLRCDPISGHDNLYWYRRVMGKEIKFLLHFVKESKQDESGMPNNRFLAERTGGTYSTLKVQPAELEDSGVYFCASSQGQARTDTQYFGPGTRLTVL.

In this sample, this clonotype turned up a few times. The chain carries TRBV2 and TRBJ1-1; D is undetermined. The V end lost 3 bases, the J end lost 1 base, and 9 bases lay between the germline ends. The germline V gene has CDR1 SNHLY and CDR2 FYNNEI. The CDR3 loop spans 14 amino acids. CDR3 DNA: TGTGCCAGCAGTGATGGGGTCTGGAACACTGAAGCTTTCTTT. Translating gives CASSDGVWNTEAFF.

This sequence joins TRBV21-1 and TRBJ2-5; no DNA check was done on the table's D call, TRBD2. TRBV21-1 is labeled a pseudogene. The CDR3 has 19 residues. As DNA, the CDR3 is TGTGCCAGCAGCAAACAGAATAGCGGGGGGGCCCTAGGACAAGAGACCCAGTACTTC. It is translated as CASSKQNSGGALGQETQYF.

The CDR3 sequence is CAITERGGYNEQFF. CDR3 sequence (DNA): TGTGCCATCACCGAGCGGGGGGGCTACAATGAGCAGTTCTTC. This chain uses TRBV10-3 with TRBJ2-1; 10 bases map to TRBD2. CDR1 is ENHRY and CDR2 is SYGVKD in the germline V gene. V dropped 7 bases and J dropped 3; count of bases not matched to a gene: 3. The CDR3 has 14 amino acids.